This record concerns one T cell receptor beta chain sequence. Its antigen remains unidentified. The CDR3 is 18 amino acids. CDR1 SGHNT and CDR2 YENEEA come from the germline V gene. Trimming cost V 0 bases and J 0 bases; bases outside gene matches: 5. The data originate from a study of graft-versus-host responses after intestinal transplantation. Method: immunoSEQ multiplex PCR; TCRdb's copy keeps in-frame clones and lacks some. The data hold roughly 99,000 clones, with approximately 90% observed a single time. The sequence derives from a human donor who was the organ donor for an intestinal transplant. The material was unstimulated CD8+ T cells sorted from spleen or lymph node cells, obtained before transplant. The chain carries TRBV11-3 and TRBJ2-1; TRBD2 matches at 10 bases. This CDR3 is CASSLEIAGGVSYNEQFF. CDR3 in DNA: TGTGCCAGCAGCTTAGAGATAGCGGGGGGCGTCTCCTACAATGAGCAGTTCTTC.